This TCR beta chain was obtained from a study of cytomegalovirus exposure and HLA in healthy donors. Study background: Sequencing of about 179 million T cells in an earlier analysis found 95 million to 120 million unique TCR beta sequences. Findings of the study overall: Later on, a genetic analysis was performed. It linked a missense variant in DCLRE1C with V- and J-gene trimming of TCR beta. A prior analysis recorded that most TCR beta V segments were productive about 90% or about 30% of the time.

The CDR3 length is 17 residues. Germline V lookup: CDR1 MNHEY, CDR2 SMNVEV (reference sequence). The ends lost 5 bases at V and 6 bases at J; junction bases unmatched: 7. PCR employed 60 Vbeta and 13 Jbeta primers. TCRdb's table, derived via immunoSEQ multiplex PCR, lists solely in-frame clones and lacks some. The table has about 260,000 clones, roughly 70% seen once. Each of the donors was a healthy bone marrow donor. Regarding this clone: The antigen remains undetermined.

The specimen was PBMCs. The sequence derives from a female donor in good health and CMV-seronegative. This chain joins TRBV27 and TRBJ2-2; 15 nucleotides match TRBD2. DNA for the CDR3: TGTGCCAGCAGTATCCGGACTAGCGGGAGGGCGGCCGGGGAGCTGTTTTTT. Translated, it gives CASSIRTSGRAAGELFF.